This T cell receptor beta chain was captured in a study of T cells in Graves' hyperthyroidism and ophthalmopathy. Uncontrolled infections, other autoimmune diseases, pregnancy or lactation led to exclusion of patients. PBMCs were sourced from less than 12 ml fresh peripheral blood. After removal of 6 bases from V and 4 bases from J, the junction contained 20 bases not matched to a gene. Germline-derived CDR1 and CDR2 are DFQATT and SNEGSKA (reference sequence). The CDR3 totals 19 residues. Notes on the study in general: In blood, most of the thyroid clonotypes expanded above 0.001 were also present.

Concerning this clonotype: Its antigen is not known.

Researchers amplified the TCR beta CDR3 regions from RNA transcripts. HTBI primers drove first-round RT-PCR of the TCR CDR3. TCRdb re-called the multiplex PCR reads through MiXCR, storing one row per CDR3 protein. The table records about 600,000 distinct CDR3 sequences, about a sixth of them present only once. What was sequenced was blood. The chain links TRBV20-1 to TRBJ2-5; 13 nucleotides agree with TRBD2. This clonotype was sampled from a middle-aged woman with Graves' ophthalmopathy. CDR3 region: CSAAPLPGLAGRGGETQYF. As DNA, the CDR3 is TGCAGTGCAGCGCCTTTACCGGGACTAGCGGGACGAGGGGGAGAGACCCAGTACTTC.